A single sample is the source of the 25 T cell receptor beta chains below, sequenced in a study of blood T cell repertoires in COVID-19. Profiling relied on immunoSEQ multiplex PCR, and the TCRdb table lists in-frame clones only, not all of them. Among a few hundred thousand clones listed, 85% were seen once. Input material: peripheral blood. Receptors originate from a woman under 30 with acute or convalescent COVID-19.

The rearrangement joins TRBV5-1 to TRBJ1-2; D unresolved. This CDR3 is 12 amino acids long. Trimming removed 4 bases at V and 8 bases at J, with 12 bases between. Germline-derived CDR1 and CDR2 are SGHRS and YFSETQ. CDR3 sequence (DNA): TGCGCCAGCAGCGAGGATGTGAAGGGCTACACCTTC. Its translation is CASSEDVKGYTF.

V and J are TRBV4-1 and TRBJ2-7, with 7 bases that match TRBD2. Germline loops: CDR1 MGHRA, CDR2 YSYEKL. The CDR3 is 16 residues long. V dropped 5 bases and J dropped 2; count of bases not matched to a gene: 12. CDR3 coding DNA: TGCGCCAGCAGCAGTCCTCGGGGCGGGAGCCCCTACGAGCAGTACTTC. Amino acids: CASSSPRGGSPYEQYF.

This chain connects TRBV30 to TRBJ1-1, with 11 positions matching TRBD1. V gave up 5 bases and J gave up 10 bases; unmatched junction bases: 18. Looked up from germline, CDR1 is GTSNPN and CDR2 is SVGIG (reference sequence). This CDR3 has 16 residues. The CDR3 DNA is TGTGCCTGGGGAAACAAGCCGGGACAGGGGGATAGGGGAGCTTTCTTT. It is translated as CAWGNKPGQGDRGAFF. Full variable domain (rest looked up from reference TRBV30 and TRBJ1-1): SQTIHQWPATLVQPVGSPLSLECTVEGTSNPNLYWYRQAAGRGLQLLFYSVGIGQISSEVPQNLSASRPQDRQFILSSKKLLLSDSGFYLCAWGNKPGQGDRGAFFGQGTRLTVV.

The chain couples TRBV28 to TRBJ2-1; TRBD1 aligns across 10 bases. CDR3 size: 18 residues. The V and J ends lost 7 bases and 6 bases, in that order; junction bases with no gene match: 18. Germline V gene lookup returns CDR1 MDHEN and CDR2 SYDVKM. The CDR3 nucleotides are TGTGCCAGCAAATGGGACAGGGGAAGGCGGGAGTCCCCCAATGAGCAGTTCTTC. Its protein is CASKWDRGRRESPNEQFF.

The genes are TRBV7-9 and TRBJ1-3; D might be TRBD1 (5 bases). Germline V gene lookup returns CDR1 SEHNR and CDR2 FQNEAQ (reference sequence). V was clipped by 0 bases and J by 0 bases, with 9 bases between them. This CDR3 is built from 16 residues. This CDR3 reads CASSLAPTVSGNTIYF. CDR3 in DNA: TGTGCCAGCAGCTTAGCCCCGACAGTCTCTGGAAACACCATATATTTT.

The chain carries TRBV19 and TRBJ1-3; D remains ambiguous. Germline assignment: CDR1 LNHDA and CDR2 SQIVND (reference sequence). CDR3 length: 14 amino acids. The V end lost 3 bases, the J end lost 4 bases, and 10 bases lay between the germline ends. The CDR3 DNA follows: TGTGCCAGTAGTATTTCAGATTACGGAAACACCATATATTTT. The encoded protein is CASSISDYGNTIYF.

The chain employs TRBV30 and TRBJ1-5; D may be TRBD1 (6 bases). V lost 3 bases, J lost 2 bases, and 17 bases lay in between. The length of the CDR3 is 16 residues. CDR1 is GTSNPN and CDR2 is SVGIG in the germline V gene (reference sequence). CDR3 sequence (DNA): TGTGCCTGGAGGAATCAGGGGATCCGGGGCAATCAGCCCCAGCATTTT. Protein: CAWRNQGIRGNQPQHF.

The chain combines TRBV6-6 with TRBJ2-1, with D hard to call. The CDR3 is made up of 13 amino acids. Trimming took off 6 bases at V and 7 bases at J, with 13 bases between the two ends. From germline, CDR1 is MNHNY and CDR2 SVGAGI (reference sequence). CDR3 nucleotide sequence: TGTGCCAGCAGGCCCGACTTGAGTAATGAGCAGTTCTTC. Protein product: CASRPDLSNEQFF.

The chain is built from TRBV7-2 and TRBJ2-2; no definite D call. V was shortened by 1 base and J by 2 bases, with 8 bases between the two germline ends. CDR1 and CDR2 from the germline V gene are SGHTA and FQGNSA. The CDR3 is 15 amino acids. The CDR3 DNA reads as TGTGCCAGCAGCTTAGATACGGTTAACACCGGGGAGCTGTTTTTT. This sequence encodes CASSLDTVNTGELFF.

The rearrangement joins TRBV3-1 (or the pseudogene TRBV3-2) to TRBJ1-1, with D possibly being TRBD1 (6 bases). V was cut by 0 bases and J by 5 bases, with 10 bases left in between. The CDR3 has 14 residues. Germline values: CDR1 LGHDT, CDR2 YNNKEL (reference sequence). In DNA form, the CDR3 reads TGTGCCAGCAGCCAAGATATACAGGGAACTGAAGCTTTCTTT. Its protein product is CASSQDIQGTEAFF.

This chain joins TRBV20-1 and TRBJ2-3, with 8 nucleotides matching TRBD2. Germline V CDR1 and CDR2: DFQATT, SNEGSKA (reference sequence). CDR3 length: 14 amino acids. Losses at the gene ends were 3 bases for V and 5 bases for J; bases not matched to a gene: 7. CDR3 sequence (DNA): TGCAGTGCTAGTGTCGGGGGGGCTGGAGATACGCAGTATTTT. Encoded protein: CSASVGGAGDTQYF.

The CDR3 sequence is CASSIDRNRAMNTEAFF. The CDR3 DNA reads TGTGCCAGTAGTATAGATCGGAACAGGGCCATGAACACTGAAGCTTTCTTT. J is TRBJ1-1 and V is TRBV19; D perhaps matches TRBD1 (6 bases). CDR3 length equals 17 residues. CDR1 LNHDA and CDR2 SQIVND come from the germline V gene (reference sequence). Trimming shortened V by 0 bases and J by 0 bases, and 14 bases separated the two germline ends.

The rearrangement joins TRBV5-1 to TRBJ1-2, with 9 bases fitting TRBD1. Trimming cost V 7 bases and J 6 bases; bases outside gene matches: 13. The length of the CDR3 is 15 residues. The germline V gene encodes CDR1 SGHRS and CDR2 YFSETQ. Written as DNA, the CDR3 is TGCGCCAGCGCGTTCGACGGGACAGGGTCAAATGGCTACACCTTC. Residues: CASAFDGTGSNGYTF. The full variable domain, in which reference TRBV5-1 and TRBJ1-2 provide the parts outside the CDR3, is KAGVTQTPRYLIKTRGQQVTLSCSPISGHRSVSWYQQTPGQGLQFLFEYFSETQRNKGNFPGRFSGRQFSNSRSEMNVSTLELGDSALYLCASAFDGTGSNGYTFGSGTRLTVV.

The rearrangement links TRBV6-5 to TRBJ2-5, with D hard to call. With 7 bases removed from V and 1 base from J, the gap between germline ends came to 13 bases. This CDR3 contains 14 residues. Germline V gives CDR1 MNHEY, CDR2 SVGAGI. The DNA of the CDR3 is TGTGCCAGCACCCCGCGAGCACTCCAAGAGACCCAGTACTTC. It translates to CASTPRALQETQYF.

V usage is TRBV30 and J usage is TRBJ1-1, with unresolved D. The CDR3 totals 14 residues. Germline assignment: CDR1 GTSNPN and CDR2 SVGIG (reference sequence). Deletions cut 1 base from V and 2 bases from J, with 11 bases between. CDR3 loop: CAWSEEGFNTEAFF. The CDR3 DNA reads as TGTGCCTGGAGTGAAGAGGGCTTTAACACTGAAGCTTTCTTT.

The CDR3 is CASSKQGEVSSYNSPLHF. In DNA form, the CDR3 reads TGTGCCAGCAGCAAACAAGGGGAGGTCAGCTCCTATAATTCACCCCTCCACTTT. This chain joins TRBV21-1 and TRBJ1-6. TRBV21-1 is an annotated pseudogene. The CDR3 loop spans 18 amino acids.

V and J are TRBV28 and TRBJ1-5, with D possibly TRBD1 on 5 matching bases. V was shortened by 2 bases and J by 3 bases, with 11 bases between the two germline ends. Germline CDR1 is MDHEN and CDR2 is SYDVKM. The CDR3 has 15 residues. CDR3 coding DNA: TGTGCCAGCAGTTTAAGGAGGGGCCCCAATCAGCCCCAGCATTTT. It is translated as CASSLRRGPNQPQHF. The whole variable domain, remainder taken from reference TRBV28 and TRBJ1-5, is DVKVTQSSRYLVKRTGEKVFLECVQDMDHENMFWYRQDPGLGLRLIYFSYDVKMKEKGDIPEGYSVSREKKERFSLILESASTNQTSMYLCASSLRRGPNQPQHFGDGTRLSIL.

This chain's CDR3 is CASSGQGRNEQFF. Written as DNA, the CDR3 is TGTGCCAGCAGTGGGCAGGGTAGGAATGAGCAGTTCTTC. The chain uses TRBV27 and TRBJ2-1; tentative D call: TRBD1 (5 bases). Germline loops: CDR1 MNHEY, CDR2 SMNVEV (reference sequence). The CDR3 totals 13 residues. V shed 5 bases and J shed 7 bases, with 12 bases lying between them.

This chain links TRBV6-5 with TRBJ2-2; D gene ambiguous. CDR1 and CDR2 (germline): MNHEY, SVGAGI. The CDR3 is 14 residues long. Trimming took 6 bases from V and 1 from J, leaving 9 bases between them. The CDR3 region has the DNA TGTGCCAGCAGCCTGGAGATGAACACCGGGGAGCTGTTTTTT. Translation gives CASSLEMNTGELFF.

The chain joins TRBV25-1 to TRBJ1-2, with 7 positions matching TRBD1. The CDR3 is 16 residues long. The ends lost 1 base at V and 4 bases at J; junction bases unmatched: 9. Looked up from germline, CDR1 is MGHDK and CDR2 is SYGVNS. CDR3 sequence: CASSEFETGPSYGYTF. CDR3 DNA sequence: TGTGCCAGCAGTGAATTCGAGACAGGGCCTTCCTATGGCTACACCTTC.

The chain uses TRBV7-9 and TRBJ2-7; possibly TRBD1 for D (6 bases). Germline CDR1 SEHNR, CDR2 FQNEAQ (reference sequence). There are 13 residues in the CDR3. The ends were cut back, 4 bases at V and 6 bases at J, with 13 bases in the middle. DNA of the CDR3: TGTGCCAGCAGCTCCCAAGGGGGAGTCGAGCAGTACTTC. Protein product: CASSSQGGVEQYF.

In its sample, this clone was seen a few times. The chain combines TRBV6-2 or TRBV6-3 with TRBJ1-2; TRBD1 might be the D (5 bases). The germline CDR1 and CDR2 sequences are MNHEY and SVGEGT. V was cut by 1 base and J by 0 bases, with 9 bases left in between. CDR3 length: 15 residues. The CDR3 nucleotides read TGTGCCAGCAGTTACTTGGGACTGTCTAACTATGGCTACACCTTC. Amino acids: CASSYLGLSNYGYTF.

This clone has a handful of counts. The CDR3 DNA reads TGTGCCAGCAGCCTGGGACTAGCGGGACTTGGCGAGCAGTACTTC. Residues: CASSLGLAGLGEQYF. This chain links TRBV2 with TRBJ2-7; 13 bases fit TRBD2. CDR1 is SNHLY and CDR2 is FYNNEI in the germline V gene. This CDR3 region has 15 residues. V gave up 6 bases and J gave up 6 bases; unmatched junction bases: 8.

The chain is built from TRBV2 and TRBJ2-7, with D perhaps TRBD1 (5 bases). CDR1 and CDR2 (germline): SNHLY, FYNNEI. The CDR3 length is 16 residues. Trimming left V 3 bases short and J 7 bases short, with 22 bases between. For the CDR3, the DNA is TGTGCCAGCAGTGACCGATGGCCTCGCGTTCCAGGGGAGCAGTACTTC. This codes for CASSDRWPRVPGEQYF.

This clone was seen just once. This chain connects TRBV7-9 to TRBJ1-3; 7 nucleotides match TRBD1. V gave up 5 bases and J gave up 2 bases; unmatched junction bases: 3. The CDR3 is made up of 14 amino acids. Germline CDR1 SEHNR, CDR2 FQNEAQ (reference sequence). The CDR3 spells CASSIQGTGNTIYF. In DNA, the CDR3 is TGTGCCAGCAGCATACAGGGGACTGGAAACACCATATATTTT.